This is a list of T cell receptor beta chains from one sample in a study of blood T cells in healthy people across ages. MiXCR was run by TCRdb on the 5' RACE reads, yielding one entry per CDR3 protein. The sample records some 710,000 distinct CDR3 sequences, 46% being singletons. Sample: blood. The receptors here all came from a man at least 80 years old in good health. CDR3s include the opening cysteine and the closing phenylalanine or tryptophan. The order of the fields is V gene, D gene, clone size, J gene, CDR3 protein, CDR3 DNA. A D gene is named only where the DNA matches it firmly. Clone size, where shown, is once, few, many, or a class for clones that have expanded.

v_gene: TRBV10-2; d_gene: NA; abundance: NA; j_gene: TRBJ1-2; CDR3aa: CASSERTDYGYTF; CDR3nt: TGCGCCAGCAGTGAGAGGACAGACTATGGCTACACCTTC
v_gene: TRBV5-1; d_gene: TRBD1; abundance: many; j_gene: TRBJ2-7; CDR3aa: CASSPTGDSYEQYF; CDR3nt: TGCGCCAGCAGCCCGACAGGGGACTCCTACGAGCAGTACTTC
v_gene: TRBV7-9; d_gene: TRBD1; abundance: NA; j_gene: TRBJ2-5; CDR3aa: CASSLVYRGETQYF; CDR3nt: TGTGCCAGCAGCTTAGTCTACAGGGGGGAGACCCAGTACTTC
v_gene: TRBV12-3/TRBV12-4; d_gene: NA; abundance: NA; j_gene: TRBJ1-1; CDR3aa: CASSQQLNTETFF; CDR3nt: TGTGCCAGCAGCCAGCAATTGAACACTGAAACTTTCTTT
v_gene: TRBV5-1; d_gene: NA; abundance: few; j_gene: TRBJ2-2; CDR3aa: CASSFQHFGTGELFF; CDR3nt: TGCGCCAGCAGCTTCCAGCATTTCGGGACCGGGGAGCTGTTTTTT
v_gene: TRBV7-2; d_gene: TRBD2; abundance: few; j_gene: TRBJ2-1; CDR3aa: CASNAGLAGWEQFF; CDR3nt: TGTGCCAGCAACGCGGGACTAGCGGGATGGGAGCAGTTCTTC
v_gene: TRBV7-2; d_gene: NA; abundance: many; j_gene: TRBJ1-2; CDR3aa: CASSLDGDYGYTF; CDR3nt: TGTGCCAGCAGCTTAGACGGGGACTATGGCTACACCTTC
v_gene: TRBV6-5; d_gene: TRBD1; abundance: once; j_gene: TRBJ1-6; CDR3aa: CASSYEGGLNSPLHF; CDR3nt: TGTGCCAGCAGTTATGAAGGGGGCTTAAATTCACCCCTCCACTTT
v_gene: TRBV10-3; d_gene: NA; abundance: NA; j_gene: TRBJ2-3; CDR3aa: CATTGGPRDTQYF; CDR3nt: TGTGCCACCACGGGGGGCCCGCGAGATACGCAGTATTTT
v_gene: TRBV7-2; d_gene: NA; abundance: NA; j_gene: TRBJ2-5; CDR3aa: CARSYDGTRYQETQYF; CDR3nt: TGTGCCAGAAGCTACGACGGGACGCGATACCAAGAGACCCAGTACTTC
v_gene: TRBV20-1; d_gene: NA; abundance: NA; j_gene: TRBJ1-1; CDR3aa: CSARGGFGQAFF; CDR3nt: TGCAGTGCCCGAGGGGGTTTCGGTCAAGCTTTCTTT
v_gene: TRBV7-6; d_gene: TRBD1; abundance: NA; j_gene: TRBJ2-5; CDR3aa: CASSSNRGRRETQYF; CDR3nt: TGTGCCAGCAGCTCGAACAGGGGGCGGCGAGAGACCCAGTACTTC
v_gene: TRBV20-1; d_gene: NA; abundance: NA; j_gene: TRBJ2-5; CDR3aa: CSASSEDEQYF; CDR3nt: TGCAGTGCCTCTAGCGAAGATGAGCAGTACTTC
v_gene: TRBV5-5; d_gene: NA; abundance: few; j_gene: TRBJ2-5; CDR3aa: CASSLGGVWETQYF; CDR3nt: TGTGCCAGCAGCTTGGGGGGGGTTTGGGAGACCCAGTACTTC
v_gene: TRBV7-2; d_gene: NA; abundance: NA; j_gene: TRBJ2-5; CDR3aa: CASSLLSGQETQYF; CDR3nt: TGTGCCAGCAGCTTATTGTCAGGACAAGAGACCCAGTACTTC
v_gene: TRBV10-3; d_gene: NA; abundance: NA; j_gene: TRBJ2-1; CDR3aa: CAFSEIGVYGEQFF; CDR3nt: TGTGCCTTCAGTGAAATAGGAGTATATGGTGAGCAGTTCTTC
v_gene: TRBV5-5; d_gene: TRBD2; abundance: NA; j_gene: TRBJ2-2; CDR3aa: CASSPGLAGITGELFF; CDR3nt: TGTGCCAGCAGCCCCGGACTAGCGGGAATCACCGGGGAGCTGTTTTTT